Below are 22 T cell receptor beta chains sequenced from a single sample in a study of blood T cell repertoires in COVID-19 (dated by TCRdb to the early 2020s). Libraries were prepared through the immunoSEQ multiplex PCR assay. Drawn from immuneACCESS, this table holds only the in-frame rearrangements with V and J called that TCRdb kept. Clones are partly lost; checked studies trace under half to an unresolved V gene and leave the rest unexplained. The sample data list 150,000 to 200,000 clones, and roughly nine tenths of these were observed just once. 15% to 20% of the sample is taken by the ten largest. Sequencing used peripheral blood. The receptors originated from a man in his 60s with active or convalescent COVID-19.

The chain recombines TRBV6-4 with TRBJ1-5; 10 bases fit TRBD1. CDR1 is MRHNA, CDR2 SNTAGT, per germline. With 6 bases clipped from V and 2 bases from J, the junction kept 4 bases outside the gene matches. The CDR3 is 15 residues long. Here the CDR3 reads CASSLTGGGNQPQHF. CDR3 DNA: TGTGCCAGCAGCTTGACAGGGGGCGGCAATCAGCCCCAGCATTTT.

J is TRBJ2-7 and V is TRBV19; TRBD2 agrees at 7 bases. The CDR3 is made up of 16 amino acids. V dropped 7 bases and J dropped 4; count of bases not matched to a gene: 16. Germline V gene lookup returns CDR1 LNHDA and CDR2 SQIVND (reference sequence). The DNA of the CDR3 is TGTGCCAGTACGGGAGGTAGGGCAACGTCTGTATACGAGCAGTACTTC. Protein product: CASTGGRATSVYEQYF.

Remarks on this clone: A read error may produce the germline difference seen at one junction end. This chain connects TRBV19 to TRBJ1-3, with no clear D. The germline gives CDR1 LNHDA, CDR2 SQIVND (reference sequence). The CDR3 consists of 16 residues. The CDR3 bases are TGTGCCGGTAGTATTTACGGACTCAGCTCTGGAAACACCATATATTTT. This codes for CAGSIYGLSSGNTIYF. Full variable domain (outside the CDR3, taken from reference TRBV19 and TRBJ1-3): DGGITQSPKYLFRKEGQNVTLSCEQNLNHDAMYWYRQDPGQGLRLIYYSQIVNDFQKGDIAEGYSVSREKKESFPLTVTSAQKNPTAFYLCAGSIYGLSSGNTIYFGEGSWLTVV.

This chain links TRBV10-3 with TRBJ2-2; 7 bases map to TRBD2. Germline values: CDR1 ENHRY, CDR2 SYGVKD. CDR3 length equals 13 residues. V shed 6 bases and J 7 bases; nucleotides not matched to a gene: 5. The CDR3: CAIRREGVGELFF. As DNA, the CDR3 is TGTGCCATCAGGAGGGAGGGTGTCGGGGAGCTGTTTTTT.

This chain joins TRBV25-1 and TRBJ2-1; a possible D gene is TRBD2 (6 bases). V shed 6 bases and J shed 4 bases, with 13 bases lying between them. Germline CDR1 and CDR2: MGHDK and SYGVNS. This CDR3 region has 14 residues. In nucleotides, the CDR3 is TGTGCCAGCAGGCAAACGGCGGGATACAATGAGCAGTTCTTC. It specifies CASRQTAGYNEQFF.

The chain employs TRBV5-1 and TRBJ1-1; the D gene is possibly TRBD1 (6 bases). This CDR3 contains 15 residues. Germline V gene lookup returns CDR1 SGHRS and CDR2 YFSETQ. Trimming removed 2 bases from V and 2 bases from J, with 13 bases in between. The CDR3 loop reads CASSLIRGINTEAFF. The CDR3 DNA is TGCGCCAGCAGCTTAATCAGGGGTATCAACACTGAAGCTTTCTTT.

The J gene is TRBJ1-3, the V gene TRBV19, with 8 nucleotides matching TRBD1. The germline CDR1 and CDR2 sequences are LNHDA and SQIVND (reference sequence). The J segment lost 6 bases and the V segment lost 10 bases, leaving 8 bases of the junction unmatched. The CDR3 has 13 amino acids. The DNA for the CDR3 is TGTGCCACCCTGGACAGGGAGCCAAACACCATATATTTT. Amino acid sequence: CATLDREPNTIYF.

The sample holds a few counts of this clone. The J gene is TRBJ2-1, the V gene TRBV7-2; 10 bases fit TRBD2. Germline V gene lookup returns CDR1 SGHTA and CDR2 FQGNSA. CDR3 size: 16 residues. Trimming at V came to 0 bases and at J to 3 bases, leaving 2 bases not matched to a gene. The CDR3 bases are TGTGCCAGCAGCTTAGCGTCTAGCGGGAGCTACAATGAGCAGTTCTTC. It specifies CASSLASSGSYNEQFF.

The J gene is TRBJ2-7, the V gene TRBV6-1, with TRBD1 matching 8 bases. Per germline, CDR1 MNHNS and CDR2 SASEGT. The CDR3 is 14 amino acids. V lost 2 bases, J lost 2 bases, and 2 bases stayed unmatched. In DNA, the CDR3 is TGTGCCAGCAGTGAAACAGGGGGAACCTACGAGCAGTACTTC. This gives the protein CASSETGGTYEQYF.

There are a few counts of this clone. V usage is TRBV7-2 and J usage is TRBJ1-1; tentative D call: TRBD1 (6 bases). V was clipped by 3 bases and J by 4 bases, with 9 bases between them. Germline assignment: CDR1 SGHTA and CDR2 FQGNSA. The CDR3 covers 13 residues. CDR3 sequence: CASSFQGFTEAFF. The CDR3 DNA sequence: TGTGCCAGCAGCTTCCAGGGGTTCACTGAAGCTTTCTTT.

The chain couples TRBV10-3 to TRBJ1-1; no clear D. V was shortened by 3 bases and J by 5 bases, with 10 bases between the two germline ends. Per the germline V gene, CDR1 is ENHRY and CDR2 is SYGVKD. The CDR3 sequence is 13 residues long. Written as DNA, the CDR3 is TGTGCCATCAGTGATTTAGAGGGAACTGAAGCTTTCTTT. Its protein is CAISDLEGTEAFF.

The chain uses TRBV3-1 (or the pseudogene TRBV3-2) and TRBJ2-1, with 14 bases aligning to TRBD2. This CDR3 contains 15 residues. The J segment lost 6 bases and the V segment lost 4 bases, leaving 2 bases of the junction unmatched. Per germline, CDR1 LGHDT and CDR2 YNNKEL (reference sequence). In DNA, the CDR3 is TGTGCCAGCAGCCGGGGGACTAGCGGGAGCAATGAGCAGTTCTTC. It specifies CASSRGTSGSNEQFF.

The rearrangement links TRBV6-2 or TRBV6-3 to TRBJ2-3, with TRBD2 identical over 10 bases. CDR3 length equals 16 residues. V shed 2 bases and J 5 bases; nucleotides not matched to a gene: 7. Germline lookup yields CDR1 MNHEY and CDR2 SVGEGT. This chain's CDR3 is CASSYVPSGGRDTQYF. DNA of the CDR3: TGTGCCAGCAGTTACGTTCCTAGCGGGGGAAGAGATACGCAGTATTTT.

This clone was seen just once. The gene calls are TRBV27 and TRBJ2-4; 7 positions agree with TRBD1. Germline V gene data show CDR1 as MNHEY and CDR2 as SMNVEV (reference sequence). This CDR3 is built from 14 residues. V dropped 4 bases and J dropped 5; count of bases not matched to a gene: 5. Here the CDR3 reads CASSSTGPENIQYF. The CDR3, as DNA: TGTGCCAGCAGTTCGACAGGGCCCGAAAACATTCAGTACTTC.

The chain combines TRBV7-8 with TRBJ2-3; D might be TRBD1 (6 bases). Trimming cost V 5 bases and J 6 bases, with 15 bases left between them. The germline CDR1 and CDR2 sequences are SGHVS and FQNEAQ. The CDR3 runs to 14 residues. CDR3 DNA sequence: TGTGCCAGCAGCCCAGAGGGGGTCCGGGATACGCAGTATTTT. It specifies CASSPEGVRDTQYF.

The V and J genes are TRBV24-1 and TRBJ1-5, with 9 positions matching TRBD1. CDR1 and CDR2 (germline): KGHDR, SFDVKD. V trimming: 2 bases; J trimming: 5 bases; junction bases outside the gene matches: 3. The CDR3 covers 15 residues. The CDR3 spells CATSDSRTGDQPQHF. CDR3 sequence (DNA): TGTGCCACCAGTGATTCGAGGACAGGGGATCAGCCCCAGCATTTT.

The rearrangement uses TRBV7-9 and TRBJ1-3; 7 nucleotides agree with TRBD1. The length of the CDR3 is 14 residues. Germline V gene sequence: CDR1 SEHNR, CDR2 FQNEAQ (reference sequence). The junction had 3 bases not matched to a gene; V was cut back by 3 bases and J by 4 bases. Here the CDR3 DNA reads TGTGCCAGCAGCTTGGGGGGACAGGGAAACACCATATATTTT. This encodes CASSLGGQGNTIYF. The full variable domain, completed using reference TRBV7-9 and TRBJ1-3, is DTGVSQNPRHKITKRGQNVTFRCDPISEHNRLYWYRQTLGQGPEFLTYFQNEAQLEKSRLLSDRFSAERPKGSFSTLEIQRTEQGDSAMYLCASSLGGQGNTIYFGEGSWLTVV.

The chain employs TRBV27 and TRBJ1-5; D uncertain. V was cut by 5 bases and J by 2 bases, with 7 bases left in between. The CDR3 runs 13 residues. Germline V lookup: CDR1 MNHEY, CDR2 SMNVEV (reference sequence). CDR3 loop: CASSDTGNQPQHF. The DNA for the CDR3 is TGTGCCAGCAGTGACACAGGCAATCAGCCCCAGCATTTT.

This chain joins TRBV18 and TRBJ1-2; 7 bases line up with TRBD1. The junction had 4 bases not matched to a gene; V was cut back by 6 bases and J by 3 bases. Germline-derived CDR1 and CDR2 are KGHSH and LQKENI. The CDR3 length is 13 residues. This chain's CDR3 is CASSSGGDYGYTF. DNA of the CDR3: TGTGCCAGCTCGTCAGGGGGTGACTATGGCTACACCTTC.

V gene TRBV14 combines with J gene TRBJ2-5; TRBD1 matches 12 bases. Trimming at V came to 2 bases and at J to 3 bases, leaving 4 bases not matched to a gene. The CDR3 loop spans 16 amino acids. Germline CDR1 and CDR2: SGHDN and FVKESK. The CDR3 nucleotides are TGTGCCAGCAGCCAACCCGGGACAGGGGGCGAAGAGACCCAGTACTTC. This codes for CASSQPGTGGEETQYF.

V is TRBV19 and J is TRBJ2-1, with 11 bases aligning to TRBD2. The CDR3 runs to 16 residues. The J segment lost 10 bases and the V segment lost 5 bases, leaving 13 bases of the junction unmatched. Germline assignment: CDR1 LNHDA and CDR2 SQIVND (reference sequence). The CDR3 is CASSSSTSGSFGEQFF. CDR3 DNA sequence: TGTGCCAGTAGTTCCTCAACTAGCGGGAGTTTTGGGGAGCAGTTCTTC.

The chain recombines TRBV2 with TRBJ2-1, with D possibly TRBD1 on 6 matching bases. Deletions cut 7 bases from V and 4 bases from J, with 11 bases between. This CDR3 has 13 amino acids. CDR1 SNHLY and CDR2 FYNNEI come from the germline V gene. CDR3 sequence (DNA): TGTGCCAGCAAACAGGGTGGTTACAATGAGCAGTTCTTC. Translated, it gives CASKQGGYNEQFF.